The sequence of this T cell receptor (beta chain) was determined in a study of OX40 agonist ivuxolimab in advanced cancers. Study-wide findings and caveats: Expanded peripheral T cells had an undetermined antigen specificity.

CDR3 length: 12 amino acids. This table comes from immunoSEQ multiplex PCR, and its TCRdb copy is limited to in-frame clones, with some not included. Among fewer than 70,000 clones listed, roughly 90% were seen once. Enrollment shut out patients with autoimmune disease history or systemic immunosuppression. Drawing of blood for sampling happened at baseline, at cycle 4 day 1, and at cycle 7 day 1. Of note for this clone: Antigen specificity is unknown.

The sample here was CD4+ or CD8+ T cells sorted from blood, taken in a trial of the OX40 agonist ivuxolimab. The gene calls are TRBV12-2 and TRBJ2-1; the D call TRBD2 from the table was never checked on the DNA. TRBV12-2 is a documented pseudogene. This clonotype was sampled from an adult with an advanced solid tumor such as melanoma, head and neck, liver or kidney cancer. CDR3 residues: CASRPSRDEQFF. The CDR3 nucleotides read TGTGCAAGTCGCCCCTCCCGCGATGAGCAGTTCTTC.